Listed below are T cell receptor beta chains from one sample, sequenced in a study of CD8+CD57+ T cells in acquired aplastic anemia. TCRdb fed the reads into MiXCR, producing one record per CDR3 protein. This table holds 180,000 or so distinct CDR3 sequences, approximately 45% found once. Input material: sorted CD4+, CD8+, or CD8+CD57+ T cells (not recorded which) from PBMCs. The source is a human donor in good health. CDR3s include the opening cysteine and the closing phenylalanine or tryptophan. D genes are given only for firm matches. Rows may omit the clone size; those that give it use once, few, many or a size class.

d_call,clone_size,j_call,v_call,cdr3_nt,cdr3_aa
-,-,TRBJ1-4,TRBV19,TGTGCCAGTAGTATGAGGAGGGAAAAACTGTTTTTT,CASSMRREKLFF
-,-,TRBJ2-3,TRBV24-1,TGTGCCACCAGTGACCCCGGGCCCGATGGCACAGATACGCAGTATTTT,CATSDPGPDGTDTQYF
TRBD1,-,TRBJ2-2,TRBV2,TGTGCCAGCAGCGGACAGGGATCAGGGGAGCTGTTTTTT,CASSGQGSGELFF
-,-,TRBJ1-4,TRBV19,TGTGCCAGTAGTATCGTGGTCCCTGAAAAACTGTTTTTT,CASSIVVPEKLFF
TRBD1,-,TRBJ1-4,TRBV30,TGTGCCTGGAGTGTAAACAGGGGGATTGATGAAAAACTGTTTTTT,CAWSVNRGIDEKLFF
-,-,TRBJ1-5,TRBV24-1,TGTGCCACCAGTGATCGGGACACTGCAGGTCAGCCCCAGCATTTT,CATSDRDTAGQPQHF
-,-,TRBJ2-3,TRBV28,TGTGCCAGCAGTTTATCTTCCGTACCAGATACGCAGTATTTT,CASSLSSVPDTQYF
-,many,TRBJ1-2,TRBV9,TGTGCCAGCAGCCGACAGGACTATGGCTACACCTTC,CASSRQDYGYTF
-,few,TRBJ2-7,TRBV2,TGTGCCAGCAGTGCGGACAGAACCTACGAGCAGTACTTC,CASSADRTYEQYF
-,many,TRBJ1-5,TRBV9,TGTGCCAGCAGCGTGGATCTGAATCAGCCCCAGCATTTT,CASSVDLNQPQHF
TRBD1,-,TRBJ1-2,TRBV2,TGTGCCAGCAGTGACTCCCAGGGGGCCTACACCTTC,CASSDSQGAYTF
-,-,TRBJ2-4,TRBV4-1,TGCGCCAGCAGCTACGGAGTATCGAACATTCAGTACTTC,CASSYGVSNIQYF
-,many,TRBJ1-4,TRBV20-1,TGCAGTGCTAGAGAATCGGGGACGGGCAGTTTACTGTTTTTT,CSARESGTGSLLFF